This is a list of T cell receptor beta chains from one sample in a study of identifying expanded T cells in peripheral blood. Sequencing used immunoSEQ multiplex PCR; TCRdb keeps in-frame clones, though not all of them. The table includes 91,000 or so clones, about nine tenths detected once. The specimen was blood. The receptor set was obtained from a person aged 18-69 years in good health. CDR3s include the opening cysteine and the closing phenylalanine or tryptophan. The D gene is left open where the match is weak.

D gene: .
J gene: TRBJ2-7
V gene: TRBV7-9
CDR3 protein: CASSLGNRAEQYF

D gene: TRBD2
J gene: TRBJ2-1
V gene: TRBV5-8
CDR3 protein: CASSIPTSGRVYNEQFF

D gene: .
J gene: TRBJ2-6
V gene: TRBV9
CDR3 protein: CASSAPGSSGANVLTF

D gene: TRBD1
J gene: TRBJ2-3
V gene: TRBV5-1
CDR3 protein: CASSPSGGIADTQYF

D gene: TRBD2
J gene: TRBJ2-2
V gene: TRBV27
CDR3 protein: CASSTPGTSGRDGELFF

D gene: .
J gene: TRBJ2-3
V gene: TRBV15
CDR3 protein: CATSRDRQGPDTQYF

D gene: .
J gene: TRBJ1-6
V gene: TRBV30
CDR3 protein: CASREFNSYNSPLHF

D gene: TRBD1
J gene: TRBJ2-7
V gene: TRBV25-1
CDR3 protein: CASSPRDRTYEQYF

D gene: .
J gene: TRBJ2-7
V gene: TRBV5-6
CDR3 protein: CASSFPGQPYEQYF

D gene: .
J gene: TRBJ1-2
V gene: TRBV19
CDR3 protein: CASSPRGIGYGYTF

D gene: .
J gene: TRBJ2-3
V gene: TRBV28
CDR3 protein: CASKETSATVTDTQYF

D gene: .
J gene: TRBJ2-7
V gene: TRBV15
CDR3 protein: CATSSYTGGILYEQYF

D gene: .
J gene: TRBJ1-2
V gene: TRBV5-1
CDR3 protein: CASSLEAVNYGYTF

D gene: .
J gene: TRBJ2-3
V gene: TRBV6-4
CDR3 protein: CASSDGGATDTQYF

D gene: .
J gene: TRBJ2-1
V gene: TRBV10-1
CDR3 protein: CASSERGSSYNEQFF

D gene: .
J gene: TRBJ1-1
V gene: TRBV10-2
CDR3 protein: CASSDQINTEAFF

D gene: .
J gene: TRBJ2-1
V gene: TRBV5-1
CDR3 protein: CATRRWVYSYNEQFF

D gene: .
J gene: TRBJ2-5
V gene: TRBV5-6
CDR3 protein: CASSLGRGGLGYQETQYF

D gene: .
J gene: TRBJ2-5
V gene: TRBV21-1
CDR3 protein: CGNQGGTQYF

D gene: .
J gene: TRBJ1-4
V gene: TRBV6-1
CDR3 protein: CATSQLAGEKLFF

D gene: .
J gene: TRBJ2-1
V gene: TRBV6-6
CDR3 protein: CASSYPRGGDYNEQFF

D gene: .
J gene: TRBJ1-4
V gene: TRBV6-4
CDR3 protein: CASSAVPGHSTNEKLFF

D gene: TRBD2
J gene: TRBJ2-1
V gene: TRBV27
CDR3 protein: CASSPFGGANEQFF

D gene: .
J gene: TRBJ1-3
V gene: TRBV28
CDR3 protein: CASHKADRNTIYF

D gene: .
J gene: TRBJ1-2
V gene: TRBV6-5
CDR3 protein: CASTTARVNYGYTF

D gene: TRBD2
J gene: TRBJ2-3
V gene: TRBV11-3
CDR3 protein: CASSPRDYTDTQYF

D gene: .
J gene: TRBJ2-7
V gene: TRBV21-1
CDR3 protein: CASSKETGERVGAYSYEQYF

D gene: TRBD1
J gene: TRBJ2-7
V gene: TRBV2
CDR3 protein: CASSVDRVGEQYF

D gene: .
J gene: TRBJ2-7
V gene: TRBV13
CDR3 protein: CASSQSGGGTSYEQYF

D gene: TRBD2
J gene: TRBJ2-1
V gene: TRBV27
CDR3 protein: CASSHLAGGPVGNEQFF

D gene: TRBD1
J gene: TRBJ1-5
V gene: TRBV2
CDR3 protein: CASSELDRGQPQHF

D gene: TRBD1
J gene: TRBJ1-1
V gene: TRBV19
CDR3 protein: CASSVRDRHTEAFF

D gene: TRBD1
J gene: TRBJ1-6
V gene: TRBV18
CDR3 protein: CASSLSGTGSGSPLHF

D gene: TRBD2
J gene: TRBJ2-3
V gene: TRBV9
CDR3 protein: CASSLSGLAGGPTDTQYF

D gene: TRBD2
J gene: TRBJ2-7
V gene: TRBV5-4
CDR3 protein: CASSGGLAAYEQYF

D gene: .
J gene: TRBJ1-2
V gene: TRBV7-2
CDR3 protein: CASSQDSHLESTF

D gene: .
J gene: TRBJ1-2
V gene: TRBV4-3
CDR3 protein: CASSQEGDYGYTF

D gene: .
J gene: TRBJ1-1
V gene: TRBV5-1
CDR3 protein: CASSSGSAGTEAFF

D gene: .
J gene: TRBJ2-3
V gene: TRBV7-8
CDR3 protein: CASTRTDTQYF

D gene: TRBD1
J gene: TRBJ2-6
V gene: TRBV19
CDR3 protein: CASAPGQGTLRASGANVLTF

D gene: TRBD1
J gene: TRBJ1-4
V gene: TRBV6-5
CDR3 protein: CASSSPGQGFGKLFF

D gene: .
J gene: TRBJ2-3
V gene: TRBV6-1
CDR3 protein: CASPKDGTDTQYF

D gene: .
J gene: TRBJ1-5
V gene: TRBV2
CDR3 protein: CASSGHISNQPQHF

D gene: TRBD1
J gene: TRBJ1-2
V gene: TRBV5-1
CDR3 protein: CASSAGQGDYGYTF

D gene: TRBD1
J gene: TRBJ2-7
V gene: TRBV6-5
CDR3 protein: CASSRPGQGREQYF

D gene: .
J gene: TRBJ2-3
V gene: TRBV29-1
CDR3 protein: CSVERRPTDTQYF

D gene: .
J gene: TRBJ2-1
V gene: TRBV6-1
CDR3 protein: CASSASQINEQFF

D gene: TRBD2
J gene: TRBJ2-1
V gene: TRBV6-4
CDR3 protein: CASSDSSGVYNEQFF

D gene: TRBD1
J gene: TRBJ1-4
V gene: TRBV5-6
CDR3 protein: CASSLGGTGYEKLFF

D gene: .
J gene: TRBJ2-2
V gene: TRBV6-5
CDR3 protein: CASSYRLFSATGELFF

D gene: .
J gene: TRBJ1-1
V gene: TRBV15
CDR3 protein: CATSRDRGTTEAFF

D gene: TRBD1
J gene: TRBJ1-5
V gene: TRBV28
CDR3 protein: CASSPDRDSNQPQHF

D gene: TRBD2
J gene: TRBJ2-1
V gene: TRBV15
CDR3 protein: CATSRELAGGDNEQFF

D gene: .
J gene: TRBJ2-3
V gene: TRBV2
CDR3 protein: CASSAEGVGLDTQYF

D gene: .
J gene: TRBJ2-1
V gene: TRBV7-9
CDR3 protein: CASSLDSGRSVRFF

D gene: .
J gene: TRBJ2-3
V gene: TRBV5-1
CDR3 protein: CASSPGPTPTDTQYF

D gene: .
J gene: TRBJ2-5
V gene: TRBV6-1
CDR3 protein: CASSERRETQYF

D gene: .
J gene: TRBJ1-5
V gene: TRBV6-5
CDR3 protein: CASSYSRDRGNQPQHF